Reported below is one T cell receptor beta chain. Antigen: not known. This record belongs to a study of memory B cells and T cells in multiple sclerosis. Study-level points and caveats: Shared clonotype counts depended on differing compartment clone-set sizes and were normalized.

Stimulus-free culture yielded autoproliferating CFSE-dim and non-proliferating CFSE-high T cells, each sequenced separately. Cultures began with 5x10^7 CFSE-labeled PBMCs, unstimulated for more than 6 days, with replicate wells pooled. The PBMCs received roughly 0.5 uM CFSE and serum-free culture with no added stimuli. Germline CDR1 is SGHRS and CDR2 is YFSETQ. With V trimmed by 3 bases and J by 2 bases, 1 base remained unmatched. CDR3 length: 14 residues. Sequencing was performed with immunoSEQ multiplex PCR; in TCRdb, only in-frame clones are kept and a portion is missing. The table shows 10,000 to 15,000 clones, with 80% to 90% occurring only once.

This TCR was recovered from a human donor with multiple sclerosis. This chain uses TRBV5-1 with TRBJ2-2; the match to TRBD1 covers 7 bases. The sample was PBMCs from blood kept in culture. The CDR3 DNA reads TGCGCCAGCAGCTACAGGGGTAACACCGGGGAGCTGTTTTTT. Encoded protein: CASSYRGNTGELFF.